Listed here is a single TCR beta chain. Which antigen it targets is not known. No clone much larger than this one lies a single base away; base qualities are absent. TCRbeta CDR3 regions were amplified from genomic DNA by means of the immunoSEQ Assay, a bias-controlled multiplex PCR. The original pipeline was this. Nucleated cell counts per sample were estimated from amplification of reference gene primers within the assay. To quantify the absolute abundance of each unique TCRbeta CDR3 rearrangement, sequence reads were collapsed and filtered. For each sample, productive Simpson clonality was calculated as the square root of Simpson's diversity index across productive rearrangements. The clones in this table, taken by TCRdb from immuneACCESS, are in-frame only. Not every clone is retained; where verified, under half of the shortfall comes from an unresolved V gene, and the cause of the rest is unknown. Clonal size and the V and J genes are those of that table, whereas D and trimming came from the DNA. This sample is represented by roughly 230,000 clones; around 81% of them were singletons. The ten largest account for less than 5.5% of the sample.

This specimen comes from a study of blood T cell repertoires in COVID-19 (dated by TCRdb to 2018 to 2020). About the study as a whole: Collaborator samples came from the United States, Italy and Spain and covered acute and convalescent phases of COVID-19. The material from the prospective study consisted of cDNA or gDNA derived from T cells, B-cell-depleted T cells, or PBMCs. Deeply sampled blood TCRbeta repertoires from subjects exposed to, actively infected with, or recovered from COVID-19 were included in the dataset. The repertoires were released in a freely available public database intended as a resource for research on the immune response to SARS-CoV-2. The samples were drawn from the first 160 participants of the ongoing ImmuneRACE study and from 950 to 1,500 subjects provided by 6 global collaborators. Nearly every sample came with metadata listing a de-identified subject ID, COVID-19 status, age in years and sex. Where HLA class I and class II types were available, the types were taken from metadata supplied by the sample provider, not from assay-based typing. The research as a whole found: How much clinical and demographic metadata was included differed by source and by participant, and the metadata was provided uncurated.

The collaborating institutions used their own protocols to collect whole blood in K2EDTA tubes. For TCRbeta analysis, collaborators shipped samples as frozen whole blood, isolated PBMCs, or DNA extracted from either of those sample types. The CDR3 sequence holds 15 residues, the cysteine and phenylalanine included. Left in the record is the CDR3 DNA by itself, 45 bases read in frame from the first base. The germline V gene supplies CDR1 SGHTA and CDR2 FQGNSA. V lost 1 base and J lost 2 bases; the stretch between them is 9 bases long. The chain joins TRBV7-2 to TRBJ2-1; matching of 5 bases hints at TRBD2 as the D gene. The sequence came from a middle-aged man with active or convalescent COVID-19. The sample was peripheral blood. The nucleotides are TGTGCCAGCAGCTTAGGAGGGCTGACCTACAATGAGCAGTTCTTC. It translates as CASSLGGLTYNEQFF.